The sample holds a few counts of the clone carrying this TCR beta chain. Its antigen remains unidentified. This record belongs to a study of cytomegalovirus exposure and HLA in healthy donors. Regarding the study as a whole: Later on, an analysis found that several of the most significant clusters appeared to be linked to common viral pathogens, which included parvovirus B19. More clonal expansion characterized HLA-associated TCR beta chains than equally common others in a later analysis.

The CDR3 consists of 14 residues. The V gene end was trimmed by 4 bases and the J gene end by 4 bases; junction bases not matched to a gene: 6. CDR1 and CDR2 from the germline V gene are MGHRA and YSYEKL. PCR amplification relied on 60 Vbeta primers (plus 13 Jbeta primers). Generated by immunoSEQ multiplex PCR, the TCRdb table keeps only in-frame clones and is missing some. The table lists around 77,000 clones, around 78% of them singletons. The sample taken for sequencing was PBMCs. The sequence came from a man aged 35 to 55 in good health and CMV-seronegative. The chain is built from TRBV4-1 and TRBJ1-1; 7 bases agree with TRBD1. CDR3 amino acids: CASSRTGRITEAFF. Written as DNA, the CDR3 is TGCGCCAGCAGCCGGACAGGTCGAATCACTGAAGCTTTCTTT.